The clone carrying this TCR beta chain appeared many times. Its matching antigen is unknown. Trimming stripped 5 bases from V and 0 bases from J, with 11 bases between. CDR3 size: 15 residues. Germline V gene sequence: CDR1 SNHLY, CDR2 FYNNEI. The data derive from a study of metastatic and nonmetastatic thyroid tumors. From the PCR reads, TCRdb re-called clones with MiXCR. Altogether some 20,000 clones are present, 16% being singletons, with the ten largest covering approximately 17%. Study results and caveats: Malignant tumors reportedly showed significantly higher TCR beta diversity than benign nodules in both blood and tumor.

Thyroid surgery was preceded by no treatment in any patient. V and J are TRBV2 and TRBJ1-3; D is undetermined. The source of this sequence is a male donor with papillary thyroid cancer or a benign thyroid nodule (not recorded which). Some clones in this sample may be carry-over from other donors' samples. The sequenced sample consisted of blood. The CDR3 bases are TGTGCCAGCAGTTTGGTCGGGAACTCTGGAAACACCATATATTTT. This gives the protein CASSLVGNSGNTIYF.